This is a list of T cell receptor beta chains from one sample in a study of T-cell memory formation after mild COVID-19. TCRdb re-called the 5' RACE reads with MiXCR, one entry per CDR3 protein. The repertoire holds roughly 250,000 distinct CDR3 sequences, with roughly 15% as singletons. Specimen: PBMCs or a T cell subset sorted from them (not recorded which). All receptors derive from a man aged 18 to 29 who had mild COVID-19 (a few samples of this study predate the infection). Cell type and time point are not known. Both conserved end residues are part of each CDR3. The D gene is left open where the match is weak. Size values are once, few and many counts, or a class for expanded clones, and some rows have none.

J,D,size,V,DNA,CDR3
TRBJ1-5,TRBD1,few,TRBV2,TGTGCCAGCAGGCGGACAGGGCTGAATAGCAATCAGCCCCAGCATTTT,CASRRTGLNSNQPQHF
TRBJ1-6,TRBD1,.,TRBV11-2,TGTGCCAGCAGCGAAAGCGACAGGGGAAAATCACCCCTCCACTTT,CASSESDRGKSPLHF
TRBJ1-2,.,.,TRBV18,TGTGCCAGCTCACCTGAGGAAGGGGCGCAAGGCTACACCTTC,CASSPEEGAQGYTF
TRBJ2-7,.,few,TRBV18,TGTGCCAGCTCACCACAGGGGCGATCCTCCTACGAGCAGTACTTC,CASSPQGRSSYEQYF
TRBJ1-4,.,.,TRBV4-1,TGCGCCAGCAGCCAAGATCCGAGGGCCGAAAAACTGTTTTTT,CASSQDPRAEKLFF
TRBJ2-5,TRBD1,few,TRBV10-3,TGTGCCAGCGCCGACAGGGGAGAGACCCAGTACTTC,CASADRGETQYF
TRBJ2-3,TRBD2,few,TRBV4-3,TGCGCCAGCAGCCAAGGAACGGGGGGGCACACAGATACGCAGTATTTT,CASSQGTGGHTDTQYF
TRBJ1-2,.,.,TRBV20-1,TGCAGTGCTAGAAACAGCTATGGCTACACCTTC,CSARNSYGYTF
TRBJ2-5,TRBD1,.,TRBV5-4,TGTGCCAGCAGCAAGGGACAGGGGCCCCAAGAGACCCAGTACTTC,CASSKGQGPQETQYF
TRBJ1-2,.,once,TRBV12-3/TRBV12-4,TGTGCCAGCAAGCGGGAATATGGCTACACCTTC,CASKREYGYTF
TRBJ2-1,.,.,TRBV3-1,TGTGCCAGCAGCCAAGAGGGGGCGGGGGTCAATGAGCAGTTCTTC,CASSQEGAGVNEQFF
TRBJ2-7,TRBD2,.,TRBV4-1,TGCGCCAGCAGCCTTCAGGGGACGGGACTAGCCGGCGAGCAGTACTTC,CASSLQGTGLAGEQYF
TRBJ1-2,TRBD1,.,TRBV24-1,TGTGCCACCAGTGAGGGCAGGGGGCTTGTCTATGGCTACACCTTC,CATSEGRGLVYGYTF
TRBJ2-2,TRBD2,few,TRBV9,TGTGCCAGCAGCGTAGGAGCGGGGGAGGTCACCGGGGAGCTGTTTTTT,CASSVGAGEVTGELFF
TRBJ1-5,TRBD1,few,TRBV7-2,TGTGCCAGCAGCTTCCGACAGGGAGCCCAGCCCCAGCATTTT,CASSFRQGAQPQHF
TRBJ2-5,TRBD1,.,TRBV2,TGTGCCAGCAGTGAGATGGGGACAGGGACGCGAACCCAGTACTTC,CASSEMGTGTRTQYF
TRBJ2-3,.,few,TRBV7-2,TGTGCCAGCAGCTTAGGTCTGGTTTTGGGCACAGATACGCAGTATTTT,CASSLGLVLGTDTQYF
TRBJ2-2,TRBD2,few,TRBV19,TGTGCCAGTAGTATCAGTCTAGCGGGGTTGGCCGGGGAGCTGTTTTTT,CASSISLAGLAGELFF
TRBJ2-4,TRBD2,few,TRBV3-1,TGTGCCAGCAGCTCAAATGACGGGGGGGCCGCCAAAAACATTCAGTACTTC,CASSSNDGGAAKNIQYF
TRBJ2-3,TRBD2,few,TRBV7-9,TGTGCCAGCATCCCTCGGACTAGCGGGGGACCGGGAGATACGCAGTATTTT,CASIPRTSGGPGDTQYF
TRBJ2-1,.,.,TRBV5-1,TGCGCCAGCAGCTCAGGCGGTGAAGACAATGAGCAGTTCTTC,CASSSGGEDNEQFF
TRBJ2-5,TRBD2,.,TRBV7-8,TGTGCCAGCAGCGGCGGGGGGGTCCAAGAGACCCAGTACTTC,CASSGGGVQETQYF
TRBJ2-1,TRBD2,many,TRBV9,TGTGCCAGCAGCGTAGGGGGGACTAGCGGACCCAATGAGCAGTTCTTC,CASSVGGTSGPNEQFF
TRBJ2-2,.,.,TRBV5-5,TGTGCCAGCAGCTGGGGGGGGGCCGGCACCGGGGAGCTGTTTTTT,CASSWGGAGTGELFF
TRBJ2-1,TRBD2,many,TRBV11-2,TGTGCCAGCAGGCCTAGCGGGGGTCTGTACAATGAGCAGTTCTTC,CASRPSGGLYNEQFF
TRBJ2-5,TRBD2,.,TRBV12-3/TRBV12-4,TGTGCCACGCGGCTAGCGGGGGCCGGAGAGACCCAGTACTTC,CATRLAGAGETQYF
TRBJ1-2,TRBD1,.,TRBV6-5,TGTGCCAGCAGTAGACAGGGAAAATCATCTTACTATGGCTACACCTTC,CASSRQGKSSYYGYTF
TRBJ1-3,.,.,TRBV15,TGTGCCACCAGCAGGGTGACAGGCTCTGGAAACACCATATATTTT,CATSRVTGSGNTIYF
TRBJ2-3,.,.,TRBV9,TGTGCCAGCAGCACGTCTACCCATACAGATACGCAGTATTTT,CASSTSTHTDTQYF
TRBJ1-2,.,few,TRBV13,TGTGCCAGCAGCCGGGGCAGGGCCGCCCTCGATCGTGGCTACACCTTC,CASSRGRAALDRGYTF